This T cell receptor (beta chain) was sequenced during a study of beta chain features in type 1 diabetes (dated by TCRdb to the late 2010s). Regarding the research as a whole: Patients and healthy donors did not differ in mean age, gender distribution, total cell number or subset yield. A total of under 120,000,000 sorted cells were examined across all samples, and RNA yield correlated strongly with the number of cells per subset. In the study, TCRB repertoires of sorted circulating CD4+ T cell subsets from recently diagnosed type 1 diabetes patients were compared with those of matched healthy donors. Whereas all 30 or so donors provided naive and central memory subsets, regulatory and stem cell-like memory subsets were isolated from just 8 patients and about 8 healthy donors.

Overall study results and their limits: Sequencing cDNA rather than genomic DNA could over-represent highly expressing activated cells, although activation and CD3 levels did not differ between groups. The naive, central memory and regulatory TCRB repertoires appeared to resemble one another more closely among patients than among healthy donors. Because small numbers of individuals were included in the HLA sub-analyses, any influence of HLA type on TCRB rearrangement was left unresolved. Shorter templates might be favored by PCR, yet because patient and control samples were amplified and corrected together, any such skew would affect both groups equally. In all four CD4+ subsets, TCRB CDR3 length was moderately but significantly shorter in type 1 diabetes patients. At VDJ recombination sites, patients with type 1 diabetes made fewer insertions and deleted more nucleotides, a pattern implying thymic rearrangement abnormalities.

On this clone itself: The clone's antigen remains unknown. Base qualities were left out, and no much larger clone turns up one base away.

The High Capacity cDNA Reverse Transcription Kit was used to reverse transcribe all of the isolated RNA, meaning that expressed TCRB transcripts were what got sequenced. Deep immunoSEQ sequencing was performed on naive, central memory and regulatory T cell samples, with an average of roughly 4 million total reads per sample. After sorted cells were lysed in RLT buffer, RNA was extracted with DNase-treated RNeasy Micro or Mini kits, with the choice depending on cell number. Each cell subset was processed on its own to prevent cross-contamination, while patient and healthy donor samples were processed together. TCRB sequences were amplified from cDNA with the immunoSEQ multiplex PCR, producing 87-bp fragments spanning the CDR3 region. Sequencing of the amplicons was performed on the Illumina HiSeq platform. The authors processed their data as follows. Synthetic template baselines were used to correct PCR bias computationally, reads within Hamming distance 2 were collapsed, and singletons that could not be merged were discarded. Reads were aligned against IMGT so that V, D and J genes, CDR3 length and insertions or deletions at six rearrangement sites could be assigned. Within each subset, clonotype counts were normalized to the number of sorted cells before true diversity and Gini coefficients were calculated with the tcR R package. The overlap coefficient, calculated on TCRB nucleotide sequences, was used to quantify repertoire sharing. Out-of-frame TCRB sequences from naive cells were analyzed as a proxy for the pre-selection repertoire. TCRdb holds this immuneACCESS table with in-frame rearrangements only. Some clones are missing; in checked studies, unresolved V genes explain under half, and the rest has no known cause. V and J calls and clone size follow that table, whereas D and trimming were derived from the DNA. Within this sample are a few hundred thousand clones, with around 25% of them counted one time only. The biggest ten clones account for roughly 0.011% of the sample.

V loses 3 bases at its end and J loses 6 bases; junction bases beyond the gene matches: 6. From cysteine to phenylalanine, the CDR3 is 15 amino acids long. CDR3 DNA only is kept here, 45 bases in frame from base 1. CDR1 and CDR2, looked up from the germline V gene, are SGHTA and FQGTGA. A single peripheral blood draw of 90 to 150 mL on average was collected from each donor into heparinised tubes. Naive, central memory, regulatory and stem cell-like memory CD4+ T cells were sorted on a BD FACSAria II using a panel including CD45RO, CCR7, CD25, CD127, CD95 and CD27. Every sorted population had a purity above 98%. PBMCs were separated immediately by Lymphoprep density gradient centrifugation and were stained directly, without being cultured. To minimize batch effects, samples were stained and sorted in pairs, one healthy donor with one patient per experiment.

This TCR came from a woman in her twenties or thirties with type 1 diabetes. The sequence is built from TRBV7-3 and TRBJ2-3; 10 middle bases align to TRBD2. Sequencing was done on a sample of naive CD4+ T cells from blood. Sample cell subset or site, as interpreted from the label and publication: true naive CD4+ T cells. The CDR3 loop reads CASSFGLAGADTQYF. The sequence in DNA is TGTGCCAGCAGCTTCGGCCTAGCGGGAGCCGATACGCAGTATTTT.